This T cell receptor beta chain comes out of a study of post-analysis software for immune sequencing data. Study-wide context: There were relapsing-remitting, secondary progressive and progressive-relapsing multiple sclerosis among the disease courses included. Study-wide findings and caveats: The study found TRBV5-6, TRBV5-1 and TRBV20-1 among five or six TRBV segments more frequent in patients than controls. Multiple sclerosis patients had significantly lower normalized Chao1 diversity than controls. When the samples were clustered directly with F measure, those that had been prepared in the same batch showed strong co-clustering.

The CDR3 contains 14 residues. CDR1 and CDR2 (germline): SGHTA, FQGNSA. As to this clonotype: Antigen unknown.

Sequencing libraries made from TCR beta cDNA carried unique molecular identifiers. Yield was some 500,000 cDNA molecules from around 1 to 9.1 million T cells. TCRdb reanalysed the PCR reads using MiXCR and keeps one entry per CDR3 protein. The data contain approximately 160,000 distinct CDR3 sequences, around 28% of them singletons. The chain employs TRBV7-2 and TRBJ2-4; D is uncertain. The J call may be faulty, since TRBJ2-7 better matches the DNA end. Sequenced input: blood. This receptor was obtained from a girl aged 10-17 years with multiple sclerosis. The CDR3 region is CASSLAPATYEQYF. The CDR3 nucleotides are TGTGCCAGCAGCTTAGCCCCGGCCACCTACGAGCAGTACTTC.